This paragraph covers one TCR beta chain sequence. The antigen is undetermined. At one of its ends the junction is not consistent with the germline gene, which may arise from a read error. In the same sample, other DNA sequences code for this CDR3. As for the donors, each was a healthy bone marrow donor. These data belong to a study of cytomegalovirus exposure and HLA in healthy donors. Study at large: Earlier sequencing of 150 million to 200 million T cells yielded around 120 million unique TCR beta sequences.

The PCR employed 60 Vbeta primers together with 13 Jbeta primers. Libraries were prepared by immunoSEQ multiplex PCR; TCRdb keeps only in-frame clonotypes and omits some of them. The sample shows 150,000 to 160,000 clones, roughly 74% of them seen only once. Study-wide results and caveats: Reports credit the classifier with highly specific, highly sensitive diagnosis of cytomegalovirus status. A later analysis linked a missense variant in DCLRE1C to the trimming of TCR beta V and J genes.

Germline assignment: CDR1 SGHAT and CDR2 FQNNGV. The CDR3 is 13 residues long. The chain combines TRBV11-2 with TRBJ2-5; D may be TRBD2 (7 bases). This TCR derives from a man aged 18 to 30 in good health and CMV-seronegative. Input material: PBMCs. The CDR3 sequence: CASSLGGGGTQYF. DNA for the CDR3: TGCGCCAGCAGCTTAGGGGGGGGCGGGACCCAGTACTTC. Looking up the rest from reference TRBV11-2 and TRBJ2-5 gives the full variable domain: EAGVAQSPRYKIIEKRQSVAFWCNPISGHATLYWYQQILGQGPKLLIQFQNNGVVDDSQLPKDRFSAERLKGVDSTLKIQPAKLEDSAVYLCASSLGGGGTQYFGPGTRLLVL.